One sample yielded the 25 T cell receptor beta chains listed below, sequenced in a study of blood T cell repertoires in COVID-19. Profiling relied on immunoSEQ multiplex PCR, and the TCRdb table lists in-frame clones only, not all of them. The sample carries roughly 150,000 clones, 75% to 85% recorded once. The source material was peripheral blood. These receptors were obtained from a man aged 55 to 70 with acute or convalescent COVID-19.

This chain links TRBV4-1 with TRBJ2-3; tentative D call: TRBD1 (6 bases). Germline CDR1 and CDR2: MGHRA and YSYEKL. The CDR3 has 13 amino acids. With 5 bases removed from V and 3 bases from J, the gap between germline ends came to 9 bases. The CDR3 loop reads CASSVQGTDTQYF. The CDR3 DNA reads as TGCGCCAGCAGCGTTCAGGGGACAGATACGCAGTATTTT.

The chain uses TRBV10-3 and TRBJ2-2; tentatively, D is TRBD2 (6 bases). Germline V gene lookup returns CDR1 ENHRY and CDR2 SYGVKD. The CDR3 length is 14 residues. With 11 bases removed from V and 5 bases from J, the gap between germline ends came to 18 bases. CDR3 sequence: CAASELASTGELFF. The CDR3 DNA is TGTGCCGCCTCAGAGCTAGCGTCAACCGGGGAGCTGTTTTTT.

This clone was counted between two and nine times. The V and J genes are TRBV5-6 and TRBJ1-2, with D unresolved. The V end lost 2 bases, the J end lost 7 bases, and 12 bases lay between the germline ends. Germline CDR1 and CDR2: SGHDT and YYEEEE. The CDR3 spans 13 residues. CDR3 sequence: CASSLTGPSGYTF. DNA of the CDR3: TGTGCCAGCAGCTTAACGGGTCCTAGTGGCTACACCTTC.

This chain joins TRBV7-2 and TRBJ1-2; 7 nucleotides agree with TRBD1. Losses at the gene ends were 5 bases for V and 2 bases for J; bases not matched to a gene: 8. This CDR3 comprises 15 residues. Germline V gene lookup returns CDR1 SGHTA and CDR2 FQGNSA. The CDR3 DNA reads as TGTGCCAGCAGCGCATCGACAGGGACAAACTATGGCTACACCTTC. Translating it yields CASSASTGTNYGYTF.

The CDR3 region is CASSVVEDNEQFF. The CDR3 coding sequence is TGTGCCAGCAGCGTAGTAGAGGACAATGAGCAGTTCTTC. The chain uses TRBV9 and TRBJ2-1; D unclear. V was cut by 0 bases and J by 5 bases, with 6 bases left in between. Germline assignment: CDR1 SGDLS and CDR2 YYNGEE. This CDR3 is built from 13 residues.

The rearrangement joins TRBV10-3 to TRBJ2-1, with 7 bases that match TRBD1. The CDR3 is 15 amino acids. Trimming at V came to 3 bases and at J to 7 bases, leaving 9 bases not matched to a gene. Germline CDR1 is ENHRY and CDR2 is SYGVKD. As DNA, the CDR3 is TGTGCCATCAGTGACCCATCTAAACAGGGGAATGAGCAGTTCTTC. Residues: CAISDPSKQGNEQFF.

The chain couples TRBV27 to TRBJ1-2; 9 nucleotides line up with TRBD1. The V gene end was trimmed by 4 bases and the J gene end by 8 bases; junction bases not matched to a gene: 11. The CDR3 covers 15 residues. Germline lookup yields CDR1 MNHEY and CDR2 SMNVEV (reference sequence). The CDR3 reads CASSSGQGRSMGYTF. DNA of the CDR3: TGTGCCAGCAGTTCGGGACAGGGACGATCAATGGGCTACACCTTC.

This clone has just a few counts. The J gene is TRBJ2-7, the V gene TRBV27; 16 bases fit TRBD2. J gave up 6 bases and V 6 bases, and 5 bases lay outside the gene matches. From germline, CDR1 is MNHEY and CDR2 SMNVEV (reference sequence). This CDR3 is built from 15 residues. CDR3 bases: TGTGCCAGCAGGGGACTAGCGGGGGGGCCCATCGAGCAGTACTTC. Translating it yields CASRGLAGGPIEQYF.

This clone was counted a few times. The chain links TRBV28 to TRBJ1-6, with D tentatively TRBD1 (6 bases). The germline V and J ends were trimmed by 4 bases and 8 bases, with 15 bases remaining between them. The germline CDR1 and CDR2 sequences are MDHEN and SYDVKM. The CDR3 consists of 15 residues. CDR3 in amino acids: CASSSQGTTDSPLHF. The CDR3 nucleotides are TGTGCCAGCAGTTCCCAGGGGACAACGGATTCACCCCTCCACTTT.

The rearrangement uses TRBV5-6 and TRBJ2-7, with TRBD2 as a possible D gene (5 bases). Trimming removed 0 bases at V and 2 bases at J, with 9 bases between. Germline loops: CDR1 SGHDT, CDR2 YYEEEE. The CDR3 length is 14 residues. CDR3 bases: TGTGCCAGCAGCTTGGAGACGGGAACCTACGAGCAGTACTTC. Translating gives CASSLETGTYEQYF.

Concerning this clone itself: A read error is possible here, since a much larger clone lies one base away. The genes are TRBV3-1 (or the pseudogene TRBV3-2) and TRBJ1-3; D is possibly TRBD1 (5 bases). Trimming took 4 bases from V and 0 from J, leaving 7 bases between them. The CDR3 has 14 residues. CDR1 LGHDT and CDR2 YNNKEL come from the germline V gene (reference sequence). Here the CDR3 reads CASSPQGSGNTIYF. The CDR3 coding sequence is TGTGCCAGCAGCCCTCAGGGCTCTGGAAACACCATATATTTT.

V usage is TRBV28 and J usage is TRBJ1-4; 7 nucleotides line up with TRBD1. CDR1 is MDHEN and CDR2 is SYDVKM in the germline V gene. V was pared by 4 bases and J by 7 bases, with 3 bases of the junction left unmatched. The CDR3 is made up of 13 amino acids. CDR3 coding DNA: TGTGCCAGCAGTTCGCGGACAGGTGAAAAACTGTTTTTT. This encodes CASSSRTGEKLFF.

The rearrangement links TRBV5-1 to TRBJ2-7; perhaps TRBD2 as D (5 bases). Germline CDR1 SGHRS, CDR2 YFSETQ. V was cut by 0 bases and J by 4 bases, with 14 bases left in between. There are 15 residues in the CDR3. CDR3 region: CASSLASGLDYEQYF. The DNA for the CDR3 is TGCGCCAGCAGCTTGGCCTCAGGACTTGATTACGAGCAGTACTTC.

V and J are TRBV4-1 and TRBJ2-1; maybe TRBD2 (6 bases). The CDR3 runs to 17 residues. With 1 base removed from V and 4 bases from J, the gap between germline ends came to 17 bases. Per the germline V gene, CDR1 is MGHRA and CDR2 is YSYEKL. In DNA, the CDR3 is TGCGCCAGCAGCCAAGGCGGGGCGGGAATATCTTACAATGAGCAGTTCTTC. It codes for CASSQGGAGISYNEQFF.

The chain employs TRBV5-1 and TRBJ2-5; tentatively, D is TRBD2 (6 bases). V lost 4 bases and J lost 6, with 16 bases in between. Germline CDR1 reads SGHRS; CDR2 reads YFSETQ. The CDR3 is 14 amino acids. CDR3 nucleotide sequence: TGCGCCAGCAGCCCTCTTCGGGACTCAAAGACCCAGTACTTC. The encoded protein is CASSPLRDSKTQYF.

The rearrangement links TRBV5-6 to TRBJ1-4, with a weak D call TRBD1 (5 bases). CDR3 length: 15 residues. V dropped 0 bases and J dropped 8 bases, with 14 bases sitting between them. Germline CDR1 reads SGHDT; CDR2 reads YYEEEE. The CDR3 spells CASSLVGDSGEKLFF. CDR3 nucleotides: TGTGCCAGCAGCTTGGTGGGGGACTCGGGGGAAAAACTGTTTTTT.

This chain joins TRBV20-1 and TRBJ2-7, with no clear D. Germline lookup yields CDR1 DFQATT and CDR2 SNEGSKA (reference sequence). V was pared by 1 base and J by 6 bases, with 7 bases between. The CDR3 covers 11 residues. The CDR3, as DNA: TGCAGTGCTAGAGGTGTCGGCGAGCAGTACTTC. It is translated as CSARGVGEQYF.

This chain links TRBV28 with TRBJ2-7; TRBD1 matches at 9 bases. J lost 6 bases, V lost 3 bases, and 9 bases had no gene match. The CDR3 consists of 15 residues. The V gene's germline CDR1 is MDHEN and CDR2 SYDVKM. As DNA, the CDR3 is TGTGCCAGCAGTTTTTCGGGACAGGGAACGGGCGAGCAGTACTTC. Protein product: CASSFSGQGTGEQYF. Drawing the rest from reference TRBV28 and TRBJ2-7, the complete variable domain is DVKVTQSSRYLVKRTGEKVFLECVQDMDHENMFWYRQDPGLGLRLIYFSYDVKMKEKGDIPEGYSVSREKKERFSLILESASTNQTSMYLCASSFSGQGTGEQYFGPGTRLTVT.

This rearrangement joins TRBV7-7 to TRBJ2-1, with D possibly TRBD1 on 5 matching bases. Deletions cut 5 bases from V and 4 bases from J, with 9 bases between. Germline V gives CDR1 SSHAT, CDR2 FNYEAQ (reference sequence). The CDR3 is 13 amino acids. CDR3: CASSPDRYNEQFF. The CDR3 coding sequence is TGTGCCAGCAGCCCCGACAGATACAATGAGCAGTTCTTC. Complete variable domain (other parts from reference TRBV7-7 and TRBJ2-1): GAGVSQSPRYKVTKRGQDVTLRCDPISSHATLYWYQQALGQGPEFLTYFNYEAQPDKSGLPSDRFSAERPEGSISTLTIQRTEQRDSAMYRCASSPDRYNEQFFGPGTRLTVL.

This clone was observed a handful of times. The J gene is TRBJ1-3, the V gene TRBV4-2; D possibly corresponds to TRBD1 (6 bases). The germline gives CDR1 LGHNA, CDR2 YNFKEQ. V lost 0 bases and J 2 bases, leaving 20 bases between the germline ends. There are 19 residues in the CDR3. The CDR3 reads CASSQEVNSRGRPGNTIYF. The CDR3 coding sequence is TGTGCCAGCAGCCAAGAGGTGAATAGCAGGGGCCGACCTGGAAACACCATATATTTT.

The CDR3 nucleotides are TGTGCCAGCAAATCCAGGGGGCAGGGCACTGAAGCTTTCTTT. Translation: CASKSRGQGTEAFF. The chain carries TRBV2 and TRBJ1-1; 8 bases map to TRBD1. The germline V gene has CDR1 SNHLY and CDR2 FYNNEI. CDR3 length: 14 residues. Trimming removed 7 bases from V and 4 bases from J; junction bases left unmatched: 8.

This clone was observed a single time. The CDR3 loop reads CASSPIGLGDRDYGYTF. CDR3 nucleotide sequence: TGTGCCAGCAGTCCCATCGGCTTAGGGGACAGGGATTATGGCTACACCTTC. The chain employs TRBV6-2 or TRBV6-3 and TRBJ1-2, with 9 bases aligning to TRBD1. The ends lost 5 bases at V and 5 bases at J; junction bases unmatched: 15. CDR3 length equals 17 residues. CDR1 MNHEY and CDR2 SVGEGT come from the germline V gene.

V gene TRBV25-1 combines with J gene TRBJ1-2; the match to TRBD1 covers 9 bases. Losses at the gene ends were 6 bases for V and 7 bases for J; bases not matched to a gene: 3. The CDR3 contains 12 residues. Germline V CDR1 and CDR2: MGHDK, SYGVNS. DNA for the CDR3: TGTGCCAGCAGACAGGGGGCGGGTGGCTACACCTTC. This codes for CASRQGAGGYTF.

J is TRBJ2-2 and V is TRBV7-2; D unclear. Germline V gene lookup returns CDR1 SGHTA and CDR2 FQGNSA. V was pared by 5 bases and J by 5 bases, with 9 bases between. The CDR3 covers 13 residues. CDR3 sequence: CASSAAGTGELFF. The CDR3 DNA sequence: TGTGCCAGCAGCGCCGCCGGGACCGGGGAGCTGTTTTTT. Using reference TRBV7-2 and TRBJ2-2 for the parts outside the CDR3, the full variable domain is GAGVSQSPSNKVTEKGKDVELRCDPISGHTALYWYRQSLGQGLEFLIYFQGNSAPDKSGLPSDRFSAERTGGSVSTLTIQRTQQEDSAVYLCASSAAGTGELFFGEGSRLTVL.

The chain carries TRBV19 and TRBJ1-2; D gene unclear. Germline V gene lookup returns CDR1 LNHDA and CDR2 SQIVND (reference sequence). The CDR3 length is 13 residues. Deletions cut 3 bases from V and 2 bases from J, with 7 bases between. Written as DNA, the CDR3 is TGTGCCAGTAGTATGGGAGTAAACTATGGCTACACCTTC. Amino acid sequence: CASSMGVNYGYTF.